These 28 T cell receptor beta chains originate from one sample sequenced in a study of T cells in Graves' hyperthyroidism and ophthalmopathy. The CDR3 regions of TCR beta were amplified from RNA transcripts. The HTBI set primed first-round TCR CDR3 RT-PCR. Each CDR3 protein gets one entry after TCRdb re-called the multiplex PCR reads with MiXCR. The data contain roughly 510,000 distinct CDR3 sequences, around 21% of them singletons. Material: blood. Receptor source: a young man with Graves' hyperthyroidism.

This clonotype has a handful of counts. The rearrangement links TRBV28 to TRBJ2-7; the D is unclear. The V gene's germline CDR1 is MDHEN and CDR2 SYDVKM. The V end lost 6 bases, the J end lost 0 bases, and 15 bases lay between the germline ends. The CDR3 contains 15 residues. The CDR3, as DNA: TGTGCCAGCAGCCCACGCGGCAGTAGCTCCTACGAGCAGTACTTC. Protein product: CASSPRGSSSYEQYF. The whole variable domain, filled in from reference TRBV28 and TRBJ2-7, reads DVKVTQSSRYLVKRTGEKVFLECVQDMDHENMFWYRQDPGLGLRLIYFSYDVKMKEKGDIPEGYSVSREKKERFSLILESASTNQTSMYLCASSPRGSSSYEQYFGPGTRLTVT.

In its sample, this clonotype was seen many times. V and J are TRBV2 and TRBJ2-7; 7 bases map to TRBD1. The CDR3 is 15 residues long. Trimming removed 7 bases from V and 0 bases from J; junction bases left unmatched: 9. The germline V gene has CDR1 SNHLY and CDR2 FYNNEI. The CDR3 spells CASTLRQGPSYEQYF. The DNA for the CDR3 is TGTGCCAGCACTTTGCGACAGGGCCCCTCCTACGAGCAGTACTTC.

This clonotype has a count of ten or more. The rearrangement links TRBV28 to TRBJ2-4, with 8 bases lining up with TRBD1. This CDR3 has 12 amino acids. Germline V gene lookup returns CDR1 MDHEN and CDR2 SYDVKM. Unmatched junction bases numbered 6, after V lost 5 bases and J lost 12 bases. This chain's CDR3 is CASSLGQANQYF. The CDR3 DNA is TGTGCCAGCAGTCTGGGACAGGCTAATCAGTACTTC.

This clonotype was seen once. This chain links TRBV12-3 or TRBV12-4 with TRBJ2-5; no reliable D call. The CDR3 covers 13 residues. Trimming took 7 bases from V and 3 from J, leaving 12 bases between them. The chain's CDR3 is CASTLNKEETQYF. CDR3 bases: TGTGCCAGCACCTTAAACAAGGAAGAGACCCAGTACTTC.

This clonotype appeared many times. The chain carries TRBV28 and TRBJ1-2; no clear D. This CDR3 region has 12 residues. The germline V gene has CDR1 MDHEN and CDR2 SYDVKM. Trimming removed 9 bases from V and 4 bases from J, with 12 bases in between. CDR3 bases: TGTGCCAGTTGGGATATGAGCTATGGCTACACCTTC. Protein product: CASWDMSYGYTF.

The chain employs TRBV7-8 and TRBJ2-7, with a weak D call TRBD2 (6 bases). Trimming cost V 5 bases and J 0 bases, with 17 bases left between them. Germline V gives CDR1 SGHVS, CDR2 FQNEAQ. This CDR3 region has 16 residues. The CDR3 bases are TGTGCCAGCAGCGCGGGGCTAGCGCCTAGCTCCTACGAGCAGTACTTC. Protein: CASSAGLAPSSYEQYF.

On this clonotype itself: One junction end does not reproduce the germline sequence, and a read error may be involved. The gene calls are TRBV2 and TRBJ1-5, with a possible D match to TRBD1 (5 bases). This CDR3 is 14 amino acids long. Looked up from germline, CDR1 is SNHLY and CDR2 is FYNNEI. CDR3 bases: TGTGCCAGCAGTCTTTTTGGGACTGATCAGCCCCTGCATTTT. It codes for CASSLFGTDQPLHF.

The rearrangement joins TRBV28 to TRBJ1-6, with D maybe TRBD1 (6 bases). The V gene lost 7 bases and the J gene lost 9 bases, with 22 bases spanning the gap. The germline V gene encodes CDR1 MDHEN and CDR2 SYDVKM. The CDR3 runs 16 residues. This chain's CDR3 is CASISGGVRGGSPLHF. In DNA, the CDR3 is TGTGCCAGCATCTCGGGGGGGGTCAGGGGTGGTTCACCCCTCCACTTT.

This clonotype was detected a few times. A much larger clone is a single base away; this may be a read error. V usage is TRBV19 and J usage is TRBJ1-1, with TRBD1 as a possible D gene (5 bases). V was shortened by 6 bases and J by 4 bases, with 9 bases between the two germline ends. CDR1 LNHDA and CDR2 SQIVND come from the germline V gene (reference sequence). There are 12 residues in the CDR3. DNA of the CDR3: TGTGCCAGTAGAATGGGGGGCACTGAAGCTTTCTTT. This translates into CASRMGGTEAFF.

This clonotype was seen many times. The chain uses TRBV5-1 and TRBJ2-2, with D maybe TRBD1 (5 bases). There are 15 residues in the CDR3. V gave up 2 bases and J gave up 5 bases, with 13 bases separating them. The germline CDR1 and CDR2 sequences are SGHRS and YFSETQ. The CDR3 sequence: CASSFVRDGTGELFF. DNA for the CDR3: TGCGCCAGCAGCTTCGTCAGGGATGGGACCGGGGAGCTGTTTTTT.

The chain has TRBV28 and TRBJ2-7, with a tentative D call TRBD2 (6 bases). CDR1 is MDHEN and CDR2 is SYDVKM in the germline V gene. Trimming pared 5 bases from V and 2 bases from J, leaving 19 bases between. The CDR3 extends over 16 amino acids. The CDR3 DNA sequence: TGTGCCAGCAGTCGACCGAGGGACGGGGGTACCTACGAGCAGTACTTC. It codes for CASSRPRDGGTYEQYF.

This clonotype was recorded a few times. The J gene is TRBJ2-6, the V gene TRBV5-1; D unclear. CDR1 is SGHRS and CDR2 is YFSETQ in the germline V gene. V was clipped by 1 base and J by 4 bases, with 18 bases between them. The CDR3 extends over 18 amino acids. In DNA form, the CDR3 reads TGCGCCAGCAGCTTGTTGTCCGGAACGAGACCCGGGGCCAACGTCCTGACTTTC. It is translated as CASSLLSGTRPGANVLTF.

This clonotype has a count of ten or more. The chain employs TRBV12-3 or TRBV12-4 and TRBJ1-1; D might be TRBD1 (5 bases). Between the trimmed V and J ends, which lost 2 bases and 4 bases, there was a span of 14 bases. CDR3 length: 15 amino acids. The CDR3 is CASSLTGGLGTEAFF. CDR3 DNA sequence: TGTGCCAGCAGTTTAACTGGGGGACTGGGCACTGAAGCTTTCTTT.

This clonotype was observed at least ten times. This chain uses TRBV6-2 or TRBV6-3 with TRBJ1-1; the D is unclear. Germline loops: CDR1 MNHEY, CDR2 SVGEGT. The V gene lost 6 bases and the J gene lost 2 bases, with 13 bases spanning the gap. This CDR3 spans 14 amino acids. CDR3 in DNA: TGTGCCAGCAGCCGGGCGAGCGGAAACACTGAAGCTTTCTTT. This gives the protein CASSRASGNTEAFF.

The chain links TRBV18 to TRBJ2-1; TRBD2 matches 7 bases. Trimming removed 7 bases from V and 0 bases from J; junction bases left unmatched: 9. Germline loops: CDR1 KGHSH, CDR2 LQKENI. The length of the CDR3 is 16 residues. The CDR3 loop is CASFDGGTGSYNEQFF. The CDR3 bases are TGTGCCAGCTTCGACGGGGGGACGGGCTCCTACAATGAGCAGTTCTTC. The complete variable domain, with remaining parts taken from reference TRBV18 and TRBJ2-1, reads NAGVMQNPRHLVRRRGQEARLRCSPMKGHSHVYWYRQLPEEGLKFMVYLQKENIIDESGMPKERFSAEFPKEGPSILRIQQVVRGDSAAYFCASFDGGTGSYNEQFFGPGTRLTVL.

This chain connects TRBV3-1 to TRBJ2-7, with a weak D call TRBD2 (6 bases). CDR3 size: 13 residues. CDR1 LGHDT and CDR2 YNNKEL come from the germline V gene (reference sequence). V was trimmed by 2 bases and J by 4 bases, leaving 9 bases between them. The CDR3 region has the DNA TGTGCCAGCAGCCAACGCGGGGCTTACGAGCAGTACTTC. Its translation is CASSQRGAYEQYF.

This clonotype was seen ten or more times. V and J are TRBV20-1 and TRBJ1-1; D gene ambiguous. Trimming pared 6 bases from V and 2 bases from J, leaving 13 bases between. The germline CDR1 and CDR2 sequences are DFQATT and SNEGSKA (reference sequence). This CDR3 contains 13 residues. The CDR3 DNA reads TGCAGTGCCCAGAGGGCAGCCAACACTGAAGCTTTCTTT. Translation gives CSAQRAANTEAFF.

This chain connects TRBV12-3 or TRBV12-4 to TRBJ1-1, with D hard to call. This CDR3 is 14 amino acids long. V was clipped by 5 bases and J by 14 bases, with 24 bases between them. The CDR3 reads CASSQSRAFTEVFF. As DNA, the CDR3 is TGTGCCAGCAGTCAATCAAGGGCGTTCACTGAAGTCTTCTTT.

In its sample, this clonotype was seen a few times. The CDR3 spells CASSALAGGFTGELFF. The CDR3 coding sequence is TGTGCCAGTAGTGCCCTAGCGGGGGGATTCACCGGGGAGCTGTTTTTT. The chain has TRBV19 and TRBJ2-2; 11 bases agree with TRBD2. The CDR3 extends over 16 amino acids. V gave up 5 bases and J gave up 4 bases; unmatched junction bases: 6. Germline CDR1 LNHDA, CDR2 SQIVND (reference sequence).

This clonotype has ten or more counts. The V and J genes are TRBV9 and TRBJ1-2; possibly TRBD1 for D (6 bases). In germline, CDR1 is SGDLS, CDR2 YYNGEE. This CDR3 spans 13 amino acids. V was shortened by 0 bases and J by 8 bases, with 11 bases between the two germline ends. In nucleotides, the CDR3 is TGTGCCAGCAGCGTAGCTGCAGGGGTAGGCTACACCTTC. Translated: CASSVAAGVGYTF.

This clonotype showed up many times. This rearrangement joins TRBV2 to TRBJ1-1, with TRBD1 matching over 9 bases. The V gene end was trimmed by 7 bases and the J gene end by 6 bases; junction bases not matched to a gene: 12. This CDR3 contains 15 residues. Per the germline V gene, CDR1 is SNHLY and CDR2 is FYNNEI. The CDR3 sequence is CASKKQGAGSAEAFF. The CDR3 nucleotides are TGTGCCAGCAAAAAACAGGGGGCCGGGAGCGCTGAAGCTTTCTTT.

This clonotype was detected many times. The chain employs TRBV24-1 and TRBJ2-4, with 8 bases aligning to TRBD1. V lost 5 bases to trimming and J lost 8 bases; unmatched junction nucleotides: 4. CDR3 size: 13 residues. Germline assignment: CDR1 KGHDR and CDR2 SFDVKD. The CDR3 DNA reads as TGTGCCACCAGTGCGGACAGGGTGGACATTCAGTACTTC. Amino acids: CATSADRVDIQYF.

This clonotype was seen many times. The chain recombines TRBV5-1 with TRBJ2-5, with 7 bases lining up with TRBD2. With V trimmed by 2 bases and J by 0 bases, 4 bases remained unmatched. Germline V CDR1 and CDR2: SGHRS, YFSETQ. The CDR3 covers 15 residues. This CDR3 reads CASSLSGANQETQYF. For the CDR3, the DNA is TGCGCCAGCAGCTTAAGCGGGGCTAACCAAGAGACCCAGTACTTC. Full variable domain (outside the CDR3, taken from reference TRBV5-1 and TRBJ2-5): KAGVTQTPRYLIKTRGQQVTLSCSPISGHRSVSWYQQTPGQGLQFLFEYFSETQRNKGNFPGRFSGRQFSNSRSEMNVSTLELGDSALYLCASSLSGANQETQYFGPGTRLLVL.

This clonotype was counted many times. V gene TRBV29-1 combines with J gene TRBJ1-1; unclear D gene. This CDR3 comprises 12 residues. Germline CDR1 is SQVTM and CDR2 is ANQGSEA. DNA of the CDR3: TGCAGTTCCTGGTCCGGTGCTACTGAAGCTTTCTTT. Translating it yields CSSWSGATEAFF.

This chain connects TRBV6-2 or TRBV6-3 to TRBJ2-3, with D maybe TRBD1 (5 bases). Germline CDR1 MNHEY, CDR2 SVGEGT. Trimming stripped 0 bases from V and 6 bases from J, with 19 bases between. CDR3 size: 17 residues. This CDR3 reads CASSYSVEQEKRDTQYF. The CDR3 coding sequence is TGTGCCAGCAGTTACTCGGTAGAACAGGAAAAGAGGGATACGCAGTATTTT.

This clonotype was counted a few times. Written as DNA, the CDR3 is TGTGCCAGCAGCTTAGATGGGGCAGGGTGGCTTAGCAATCAGCCCCAGCATTTT. This gives the protein CASSLDGAGWLSNQPQHF. The chain employs TRBV11-2 and TRBJ1-5; perhaps TRBD1 as D (5 bases). The germline V gene encodes CDR1 SGHAT and CDR2 FQNNGV. The V gene lost 0 bases and the J gene lost 0 bases, with 15 bases spanning the gap. The CDR3 runs 18 residues. The variable domain in full, with the rest retrieved from reference TRBV11-2 and TRBJ1-5, is EAGVAQSPRYKIIEKRQSVAFWCNPISGHATLYWYQQILGQGPKLLIQFQNNGVVDDSQLPKDRFSAERLKGVDSTLKIQPAKLEDSAVYLCASSLDGAGWLSNQPQHFGDGTRLSIL.

A few counts support this clonotype. The CDR3: CSVERGIGETQYF. CDR3 coding DNA: TGCAGCGTTGAAAGGGGGATAGGGGAGACCCAGTACTTC. This rearrangement joins TRBV29-1 to TRBJ2-5, with D possibly TRBD1 on 6 matching bases. This CDR3 has 13 amino acids. V dropped 2 bases and J dropped 5 bases, with 12 bases sitting between them. Germline V gives CDR1 SQVTM, CDR2 ANQGSEA.

This clonotype was picked up many times. The V gene is TRBV11-1, the J gene TRBJ1-2; D may be TRBD1 (5 bases). Looked up from germline, CDR1 is SGHAT and CDR2 is FQDESV (reference sequence). The CDR3 covers 17 residues. Between the trimmed V and J ends, which lost 2 bases and 9 bases, there was a span of 25 bases. This CDR3 reads CASSLTLSPHIEGSYTF. CDR3 nucleotide sequence: TGTGCCAGCAGCTTAACCCTCTCGCCACACATCGAGGGGAGCTACACCTTC.